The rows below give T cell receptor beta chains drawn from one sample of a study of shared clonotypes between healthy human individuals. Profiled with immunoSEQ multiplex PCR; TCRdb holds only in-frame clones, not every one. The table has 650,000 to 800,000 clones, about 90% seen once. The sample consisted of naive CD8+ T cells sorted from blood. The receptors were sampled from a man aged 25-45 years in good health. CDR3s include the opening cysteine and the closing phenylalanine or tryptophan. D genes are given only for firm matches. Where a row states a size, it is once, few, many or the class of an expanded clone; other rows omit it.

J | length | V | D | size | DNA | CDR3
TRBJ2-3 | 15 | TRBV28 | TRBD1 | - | TGTGCCAGCAGTTTATGGGGACAGGGCACAGATACGCAGTATTTT | CASSLWGQGTDTQYF
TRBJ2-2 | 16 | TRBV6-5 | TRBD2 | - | TGTGCCAGCAGTTACCCCACTAGCGGGGTTGGCGGGGAGCTGTTTTTT | CASSYPTSGVGGELFF
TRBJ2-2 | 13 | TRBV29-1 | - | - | TGCAGCGTTGCGGGTGGGGACACCGGGGAGCTGTTTTTT | CSVAGGDTGELFF
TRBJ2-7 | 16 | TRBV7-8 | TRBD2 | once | TGTGCCAGCAGCTTAAGGACTAGCGGGAATACCTACGAGCAGTACTTC | CASSLRTSGNTYEQYF
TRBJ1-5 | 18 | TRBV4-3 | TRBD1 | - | TGCGCCAGCAGCCAAGATCCCCCCCAGGGGGCCAACAATCAGCCCCAGCATTTT | CASSQDPPQGANNQPQHF
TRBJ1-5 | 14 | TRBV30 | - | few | TGTGCCTGGAGTAGTCAGTGGGTTGATCAGCCCCAGCATTTT | CAWSSQWVDQPQHF
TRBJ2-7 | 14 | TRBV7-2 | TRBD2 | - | TGTGCCAGCAGCTTAATCGGGACTAGCTACGAGCAGTACTTC | CASSLIGTSYEQYF
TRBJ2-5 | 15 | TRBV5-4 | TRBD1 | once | TGTGCCAGCAGCTTGGGGACAGGGGGATTTGAGACCCAGTACTTC | CASSLGTGGFETQYF
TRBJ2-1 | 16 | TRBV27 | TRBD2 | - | TGTGCCAGCAATGAATTAGCGGGAGGGCCTCTCAATGAGCAGTTCTTC | CASNELAGGPLNEQFF
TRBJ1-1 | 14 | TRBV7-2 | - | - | TGTGCCAGCAGCTTGCAGGGTTTGAACACTGAAGCTTTCTTT | CASSLQGLNTEAFF
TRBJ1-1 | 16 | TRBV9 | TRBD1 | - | TGTGCCAGCAGCTTAGGACAGGGGGCAACTAACACTGAAGCTTTCTTT | CASSLGQGATNTEAFF
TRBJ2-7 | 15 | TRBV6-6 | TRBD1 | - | TGTGCCAGCACCCAAGACAGGGGGGTCTCCTACGAGCAGTACTTC | CASTQDRGVSYEQYF
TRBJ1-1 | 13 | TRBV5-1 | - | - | TGCGCCAGCAGCTCAGGGTTGAACACTGAAGCTTTCTTT | CASSSGLNTEAFF
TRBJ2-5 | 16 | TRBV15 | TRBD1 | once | TGTGCCACCAGCAGAAAACCCTGGGACAGGTTAAAGACCCAGTACTTC | CATSRKPWDRLKTQYF
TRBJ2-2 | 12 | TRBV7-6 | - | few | TGTGCCACCCTGGGGTTAACCGGGGAGCTGTTTTTT | CATLGLTGELFF
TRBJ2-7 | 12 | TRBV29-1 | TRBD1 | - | TGCAGCGTTGTTAACAGGGGGGACGAGCAGTACTTC | CSVVNRGDEQYF
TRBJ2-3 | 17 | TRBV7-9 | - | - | TGTGCCAGCAGCTTGGGCCCGCCGGGACTGTTCACAGATACGCAGTATTTT | CASSLGPPGLFTDTQYF
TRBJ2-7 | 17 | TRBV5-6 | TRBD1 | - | TGTGCCAGCAGCTTTAGCACTTACCGGGACAGAGAATACGAGCAGTACTTC | CASSFSTYRDREYEQYF
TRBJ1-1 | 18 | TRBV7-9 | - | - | TGTGCCAGCAGCTTAGAAGGACCTTCGGGCAGGGTGAACACTGAAGCTTTCTTT | CASSLEGPSGRVNTEAFF
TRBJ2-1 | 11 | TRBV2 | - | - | TGTGCCAGCAGGGGTATCGTCGAGCAGTTCTTC | CASRGIVEQFF
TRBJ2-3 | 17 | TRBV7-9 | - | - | TGTGCCAGCAGCTTACCCCCCGCGACAGAGCACACAGATACGCAGTATTTT | CASSLPPATEHTDTQYF
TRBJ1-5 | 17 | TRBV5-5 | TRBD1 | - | TGTGCCAGCAGCTTGGTAGACAGGGCTTATAGCAATCAGCCCCAGCATTTT | CASSLVDRAYSNQPQHF
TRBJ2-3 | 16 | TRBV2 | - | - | TGTGCCAGCAGCTGGGTTCGGGACCAAGCGGAAGATACGCAGTATTTT | CASSWVRDQAEDTQYF
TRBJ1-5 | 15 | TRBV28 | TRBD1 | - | TGTGCCAGCAGTTTTCGCCACAGGGGGCACCAGCCCCAGCATTTT | CASSFRHRGHQPQHF
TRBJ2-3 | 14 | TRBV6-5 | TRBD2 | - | TGTGCCAGCCAATGGGAGGGAGGCACAGATACGCAGTATTTT | CASQWEGGTDTQYF
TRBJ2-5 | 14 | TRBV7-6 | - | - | TGTGCCAGCAGCCTTCTAATCGACGGGGAGACCCAGTACTTC | CASSLLIDGETQYF
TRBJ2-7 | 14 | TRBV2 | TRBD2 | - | TGTGCCAGCAGTTTGACTAGCGGGAGCTACGAGCAGTACTTC | CASSLTSGSYEQYF
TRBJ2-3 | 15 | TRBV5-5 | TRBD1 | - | TGTGCCAGCAGCTCGACAGGGATTGGCACAGATACGCAGTATTTT | CASSSTGIGTDTQYF
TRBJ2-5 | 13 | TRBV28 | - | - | TGTGCCAGCAGTTCGCTAGCTGCAGAGACCCAGTACTTC | CASSSLAAETQYF
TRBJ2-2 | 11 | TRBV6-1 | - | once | TGTGCCAGAACCTTTCCGCGGGACACCTCTTTT | CARTFPRDTSF
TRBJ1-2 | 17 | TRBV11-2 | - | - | TGTGCCAGCAGCTCCATCGGTCGGACAGAACTTAGGAATGGCTACACCTTC | CASSSIGRTELRNGYTF
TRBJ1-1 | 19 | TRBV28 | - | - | TGTGCCAGCAGTTTAGCGGAGACGGCCAACCCGTTCATGAACACTGAAGCTTTCTTT | CASSLAETANPFMNTEAFF
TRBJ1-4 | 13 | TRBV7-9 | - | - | TGTGCCAGCAGCTTAACGTGGGAGGAAAAACTGTTTTTT | CASSLTWEEKLFF
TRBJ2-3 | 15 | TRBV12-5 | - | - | TGTGCTAGTGGTTTAGACTGGGACTCCACAGATACGCAGTATTTT | CASGLDWDSTDTQYF
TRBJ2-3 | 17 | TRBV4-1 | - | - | TGCGCCAGCAGCTCATCCTACCGGGACTCCGAACCAGATACGCAGTATTTT | CASSSSYRDSEPDTQYF
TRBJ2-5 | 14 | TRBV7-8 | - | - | TGTGCCAGCTCGCCTCGGGGTTATTTAGAGACCCAGTACTTC | CASSPRGYLETQYF
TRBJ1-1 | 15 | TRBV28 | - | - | TGTGCCAGCAGGGGGACCGAATCCTCAAGCACTGAAGCTTTCTTT | CASRGTESSSTEAFF
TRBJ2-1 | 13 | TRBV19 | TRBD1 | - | TGTGCCAGTAGTATTTCAGGGGGCAATGAGCAGTTCTTC | CASSISGGNEQFF
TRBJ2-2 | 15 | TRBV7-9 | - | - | TGTGCCAGCAGCTCGGGACAACCGAACACCGGGGAGCTGTTTTTT | CASSSGQPNTGELFF
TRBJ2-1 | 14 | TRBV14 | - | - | TGTGCCAGCAGCCAACGAGGGAATGGCAATGAGCAGTTCTTC | CASSQRGNGNEQFF
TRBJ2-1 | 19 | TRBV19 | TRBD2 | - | TGTGCCAGTAGTATACCCCACCTCGGGCGGGAGGGACACAGGAATGAGCAGTTCTTC | CASSIPHLGREGHRNEQFF
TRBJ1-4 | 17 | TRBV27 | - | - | TGTGCCAGCAGTTTCTCGGGCTATAAGACTCTGGGTGAAAAACTGTTTTTT | CASSFSGYKTLGEKLFF
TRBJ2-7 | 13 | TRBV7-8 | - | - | TGTGCCAGCAGCGCCCGTATGGGCCACGAGCAGTACTTC | CASSARMGHEQYF
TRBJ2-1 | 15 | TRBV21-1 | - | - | TGTGCCAGCAGCAGACTAACCAGCTCCTACAATGAGCAGTTCTTC | CASSRLTSSYNEQFF
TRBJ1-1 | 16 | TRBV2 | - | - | TGTGCCAGCAGTGAGGACAGAAGGGTTCGCGGCACTGAAGCTTTCTTT | CASSEDRRVRGTEAFF
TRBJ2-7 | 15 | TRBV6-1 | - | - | TGTGCCAGCAGTGAAGCACAGGGATTCCCCTACGAGCAGTACTTC | CASSEAQGFPYEQYF
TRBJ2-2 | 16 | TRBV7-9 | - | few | TGTGCCAGCAGCTTACAGGGAACCCCGGGGACCGGGGAGCTGTTTTTT | CASSLQGTPGTGELFF
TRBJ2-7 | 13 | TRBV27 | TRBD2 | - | TGTGCCAGCAGCTTCGGCGGGGGGCTCGAGCAGTACTTC | CASSFGGGLEQYF
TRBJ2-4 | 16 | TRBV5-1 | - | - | TGCGCCAGCAGCCGCGGAGGAGTGGTTGCCAAAAACATTCAGTACTTC | CASSRGGVVAKNIQYF
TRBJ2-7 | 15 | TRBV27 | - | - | TGTGCCAGCAGTGCCCTGAGCAGCCACTCCTACGAGCAGTACTTC | CASSALSSHSYEQYF
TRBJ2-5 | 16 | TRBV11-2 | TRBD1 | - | TGTGCCAGCAGCTTAACATGGGACAGGGGCCCGGGTCAGCAGTACTTC | CASSLTWDRGPGQQYF
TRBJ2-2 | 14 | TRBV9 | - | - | TGTGCCAGCAGCGTATTTCAAAACACCGGGGAGCTGTTTTTT | CASSVFQNTGELFF